In this sample, the clone carrying this T cell receptor (beta chain) turned up many times. MiXCR, applied by TCRdb to the reads, yields one record per CDR3 protein. Of 250,000 or so distinct CDR3 sequences in the sample, more than 25% are singletons; the top ten hold roughly 7.3%. This sample stems from a study of kidney transplant recipient with SARS-CoV-2 infection. V dropped 1 base and J dropped 4 bases, with 8 bases sitting between them. CDR1 and CDR2 (germline): MDHEN, SYDVKM. CDR3 size: 14 residues. The TCR comes from a male patient aged 30 to 40 who had COVID-19 and was a kidney transplant recipient. The T cells may partly be graft donor cells. The source was a blood sample, collected at baseline and on day 111 from a kidney transplant recipient. This sequence joins TRBV28 and TRBJ2-1, with a tentative D call TRBD2 (5 bases). The DNA of the CDR3 is TGTGCCAGCAGTTTATTCGGGGAGTACAATGAGCAGTTCTTC. Translated, it gives CASSLFGEYNEQFF.